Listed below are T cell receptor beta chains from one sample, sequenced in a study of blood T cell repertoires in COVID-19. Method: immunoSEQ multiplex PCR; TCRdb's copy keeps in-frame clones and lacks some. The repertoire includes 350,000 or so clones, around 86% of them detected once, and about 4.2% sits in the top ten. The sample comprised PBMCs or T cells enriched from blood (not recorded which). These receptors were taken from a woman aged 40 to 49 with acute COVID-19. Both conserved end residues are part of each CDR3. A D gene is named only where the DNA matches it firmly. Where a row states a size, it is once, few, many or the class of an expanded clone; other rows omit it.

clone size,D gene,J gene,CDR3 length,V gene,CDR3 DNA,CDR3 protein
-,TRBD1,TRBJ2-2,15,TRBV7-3,TGTGCCAGCAGCTTTAGGGGACAGGGGCACGGGGAGCTGTTTTTT,CASSFRGQGHGELFF
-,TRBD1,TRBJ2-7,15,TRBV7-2,TGTGCCAGCAGCTTAGGCCCCCTTACAGGGGGCGAGCAGTACTTC,CASSLGPLTGGEQYF
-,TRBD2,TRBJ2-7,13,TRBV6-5,TGTGCCAGCCATACGGCCGGGGGGTACGAGCAGTACTTC,CASHTAGGYEQYF
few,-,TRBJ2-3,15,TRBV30,TGTGCCTGGAGGGACATGGGGCAGGGAACCGATACGCAGTATTTT,CAWRDMGQGTDTQYF
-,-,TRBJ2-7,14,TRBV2,TGTGCCAGCAGTGCCCAATTTCGGTCCTACGAGCAGTACTTC,CASSAQFRSYEQYF
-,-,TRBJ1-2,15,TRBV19,TGTGCCAGTAGAATTCCAGGCCCGATTAACTATGGCTACACCTTC,CASRIPGPINYGYTF
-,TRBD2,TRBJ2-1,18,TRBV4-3,TGCGCCAGCAGCGATCGGACTAGCGGGAGGGCGGTGTACAATGAGCAGTTCTTC,CASSDRTSGRAVYNEQFF
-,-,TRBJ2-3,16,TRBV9,TGTGCCAGCAGCGTAGCCGGGGGAATGAGCACAGATACGCAGTATTTT,CASSVAGGMSTDTQYF
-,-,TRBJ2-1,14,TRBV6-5,TGTGCCAGCGGCGGTGGGGCCGCGTTAGATGAGCAGTTCTTC,CASGGGAALDEQFF
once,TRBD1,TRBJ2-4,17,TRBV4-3,TGCGCCAGCAGCCAAGCCGGGACAGGGCTAGCCAAAAACATTCAGTACTTC,CASSQAGTGLAKNIQYF
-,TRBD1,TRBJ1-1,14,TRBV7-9,TGTGCCAGCAGCGGACAGGGGGGGAACACTGAAGCTTTCTTT,CASSGQGGNTEAFF
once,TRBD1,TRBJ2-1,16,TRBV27,TGTGCCAGCAGTTCAGACAGGGGGCGTGTATACAATGAGCAGTTCTTC,CASSSDRGRVYNEQFF
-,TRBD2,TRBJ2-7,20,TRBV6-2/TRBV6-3,TGTGCCAGCAGTTTTTCCTCCGTTCTAGCGGGAGGCCCGAATACCTACGAGCAGTACTTC,CASSFSSVLAGGPNTYEQYF
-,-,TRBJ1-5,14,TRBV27,TGTGCCAGCAGTTCCTCGGGGTCCAATCAGCCCCAGCATTTT,CASSSSGSNQPQHF
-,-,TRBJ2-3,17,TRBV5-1,TGCGCCAGCAGCTTGGCCCTAGACAGGACGAGCACAGATACGCAGTATTTT,CASSLALDRTSTDTQYF
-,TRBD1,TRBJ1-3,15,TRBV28,TGTGCCAGCAGATTGGACAGGGCGTCTGGAAACACCATATATTTT,CASRLDRASGNTIYF
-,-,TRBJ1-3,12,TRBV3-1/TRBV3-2,TGTGCCAGCAGCGTTGGCGGAAACACCATATATTTT,CASSVGGNTIYF
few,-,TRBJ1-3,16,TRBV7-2,TGTGCCAGCAGCTTAGCCGGCAGGGTGTCTGGAAACACCATATATTTT,CASSLAGRVSGNTIYF
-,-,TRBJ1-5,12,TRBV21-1,TGTGCCAGCAGACAGGACAATCAGCCCCAGCATTTT,CASRQDNQPQHF
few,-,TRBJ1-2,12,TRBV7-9,TGTGCCATCCATGACAGTAACTATGGCTACACCTTC,CAIHDSNYGYTF
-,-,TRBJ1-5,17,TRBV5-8,TGTGCCAGCAGCTCTGGGGTAGCGGGACCTTACAATCAGCCCCAGCATTTT,CASSSGVAGPYNQPQHF
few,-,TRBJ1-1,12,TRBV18,TGTGCCAGCTCACCTGATCTCCACGGAGCTTTCTTT,CASSPDLHGAFF
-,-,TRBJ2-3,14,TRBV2,TGTGCCAGCCTAAAAAGACAAGACACAGATACGCAGTATTTT,CASLKRQDTDTQYF